This T cell receptor (beta chain) is drawn from a study of CD8+ T cells in alopecia areata. Study-level results: Scalp and blood samples kept many expanded lesional clones throughout tofacitinib. Tofacitinib produced a significant decrease in scalp clonality and in expanded CD8+ clones among the top 100.

The germline CDR1 and CDR2 sequences are GTSNPN and SVGIG (reference sequence). This CDR3 contains 18 residues. J lost 0 bases, V lost 1 base, and 8 bases had no gene match. The treatment here: oral pan-JAK inhibitor, 5-10 mg twice daily. The sequencing template was cDNA reverse transcribed from extracted RNA. Assay: immunoSEQ multiplex PCR; the TCRdb copy retains only in-frame clones and omits some. Here the sample spans 90,000 to 150,000 clones, about 50% being singletons. As to this clone: Its antigen remains unknown.

The chain recombines TRBV30 with TRBJ1-5; 11 bases map to TRBD1. The source material was CD4+ T cells sorted from blood, sampled at week 4, from a patient treated with tofacitinib. This clonotype originated in a human donor with alopecia areata. CDR3 sequence reads: CAWSADRGPPYSNQPQHF. The DNA for the CDR3 is TGTGCCTGGAGTGCGGACAGGGGGCCCCCGTATAGCAATCAGCCCCAGCATTTT.